These 21 T cell receptor beta chains came from one sample sequenced in a study of blood T cells in healthy people across ages. With a J-beta primer mix and a sample-barcoded 5' primer, a second PCR ran roughly 6 to 11 cycles. TCRdb redid the calling of the 5' RACE reads with MiXCR, one entry per CDR3 protein. Of about 1 million distinct CDR3 sequences listed, 40% to 55% were seen once; the top ten hold 15% to 20%. The sample taken for sequencing was blood. These receptors were taken from an older woman in good health.

This clonotype has only one observation. The V and J genes are TRBV20-1 and TRBJ2-3; 8 bases are a match to TRBD2. CDR3 length: 14 residues. V shed 6 bases and J 4 bases; nucleotides not matched to a gene: 9. The V gene's germline CDR1 is DFQATT and CDR2 SNEGSKA (reference sequence). CDR3 protein: CSAKPTGGADTQYF. CDR3 in DNA: TGCAGTGCAAAGCCGACGGGGGGGGCAGATACGCAGTATTTT.

This clonotype was seen at least ten times. The rearrangement links TRBV25-1 to TRBJ2-7; a possible D gene is TRBD2 (6 bases). This CDR3 is built from 14 residues. The V end lost 2 bases, the J end lost 4 bases, and 12 bases lay between the germline ends. The germline V gene has CDR1 MGHDK and CDR2 SYGVNS. This CDR3 reads CASSEPGSGYEQYF. The CDR3 DNA reads TGTGCCAGCAGTGAACCCGGGAGTGGGTACGAGCAGTACTTC.

This clonotype was recorded only once. The gene calls are TRBV6-1 and TRBJ2-1; a possible D gene is TRBD1 (5 bases). Deletions cut 10 bases from V and 3 bases from J, with 13 bases between. Germline CDR1 reads MNHNS; CDR2 reads SASEGT. The CDR3 consists of 13 residues. The CDR3 nucleotides read TGTGCCATAAACCCAACAGGCTACAATGAGCAGTTCTTC. It translates to CAINPTGYNEQFF.

V and J are TRBV27 and TRBJ2-5; D perhaps matches TRBD2 (6 bases). This CDR3 spans 14 amino acids. V was cut by 3 bases and J by 1 base, with 9 bases left in between. The germline V gene encodes CDR1 MNHEY and CDR2 SMNVEV (reference sequence). The CDR3 sequence: CASSFRGIQETQYF. In DNA form, the CDR3 reads TGTGCCAGCAGTTTTCGGGGGATCCAAGAGACCCAGTACTTC.

The J gene is TRBJ1-2, the V gene TRBV6-6, with D possibly being TRBD1 (6 bases). Germline CDR1 MNHNY, CDR2 SVGAGI (reference sequence). This CDR3 has 14 residues. V lost 7 bases and J lost 7, with 19 bases in between. The CDR3 coding sequence is TGTGCCAGCACCAATCCGGGACAATTGACTGGCTACACCTTC. This translates into CASTNPGQLTGYTF.

This clonotype was seen more than once but under ten times. The CDR3 nucleotides are TGTGCCAGCAGCCAACTCCAAATCTACAATGAGCAGTTCTTC. This sequence encodes CASSQLQIYNEQFF. The V gene is TRBV14, the J gene TRBJ2-1; D is uncertain. The CDR3 extends over 14 amino acids. Germline assignment: CDR1 SGHDN and CDR2 FVKESK. Deletions cut 2 bases from V and 3 bases from J, with 8 bases between. The complete variable domain, with remaining parts taken from reference TRBV14 and TRBJ2-1, reads EAGVTQFPSHSVIEKGQTVTLRCDPISGHDNLYWYRRVMGKEIKFLLHFVKESKQDESGMPNNRFLAERTGGTYSTLKVQPAELEDSGVYFCASSQLQIYNEQFFGPGTRLTVL.

Comments on this clonotype: One junction end disagrees with the germline gene, perhaps due to a read error. The chain combines TRBV19 with TRBJ2-2, with D maybe TRBD1 (6 bases). Germline-derived CDR1 and CDR2 are LNHDA and SQIVND (reference sequence). This CDR3 has 14 amino acids. CDR3 in DNA: TGTGCCAGTAGTAGGGACATCCGCACCTGGGAGCTGTTTTTT. It specifies CASSRDIRTWELFF. The whole variable domain, filled in from reference TRBV19 and TRBJ2-2, reads DGGITQSPKYLFRKEGQNVTLSCEQNLNHDAMYWYRQDPGQGLRLIYYSQIVNDFQKGDIAEGYSVSREKKESFPLTVTSAQKNPTAFYLCASSRDIRTWELFFGEGSRLTVL.

This chain uses TRBV7-2 with TRBJ2-1; no firm D call. This CDR3 has 15 amino acids. The germline CDR1 and CDR2 sequences are SGHTA and FQGNSA. V lost 6 bases and J 1 base, leaving 13 bases between the germline ends. The CDR3: CASRPMDGSYNEQFF. The CDR3 nucleotides are TGTGCCAGCAGGCCCATGGACGGGTCCTACAATGAGCAGTTCTTC.

V usage is TRBV19 and J usage is TRBJ2-7, with TRBD2 identical over 8 bases. Germline V lookup: CDR1 LNHDA, CDR2 SQIVND (reference sequence). The CDR3 covers 17 residues. After removal of 8 bases from V and 4 bases from J, the junction contained 19 bases not matched to a gene. The CDR3 loop reads CASSEAVLAEEPYEQYF. For the CDR3, the DNA is TGTGCCAGTTCCGAAGCGGTACTAGCGGAAGAACCATACGAGCAGTACTTC.

The V gene is TRBV5-1, the J gene TRBJ2-7; TRBD2 matches 8 bases. The V segment lost 3 bases and the J segment 6 bases; nucleotides outside the gene matches: 14. The CDR3 covers 16 residues. The germline V gene has CDR1 SGHRS and CDR2 YFSETQ. The CDR3 DNA reads TGCGCCAGCAGCTGGAGGGCTCGTGAGCGGGAGATCGAGCAGTACTTC. Translation: CASSWRAREREIEQYF. Looking up the rest from reference TRBV5-1 and TRBJ2-7 gives the full variable domain: KAGVTQTPRYLIKTRGQQVTLSCSPISGHRSVSWYQQTPGQGLQFLFEYFSETQRNKGNFPGRFSGRQFSNSRSEMNVSTLELGDSALYLCASSWRAREREIEQYFGPGTRLTVT.

This chain uses TRBV2 with TRBJ2-2; 12 positions match TRBD1. Germline assignment: CDR1 SNHLY and CDR2 FYNNEI. V shed 5 bases, J shed 7 bases, and the junction held 8 bases outside the gene matches. The CDR3 runs 16 residues. CDR3 nucleotide sequence: TGTGCCAGCAGTCGGGACAGGGGGCTTCTGGACGGGGAGCTGTTTTTT. Protein sequence: CASSRDRGLLDGELFF.

This clonotype was seen once. The chain uses TRBV20-1 and TRBJ1-2; weak D call: TRBD1 (6 bases). V was cut by 6 bases and J by 8 bases, with 22 bases left in between. The CDR3 is 14 residues long. The V gene's germline CDR1 is DFQATT and CDR2 SNEGSKA (reference sequence). The CDR3 bases are TGCAGTGCCCGATGGGAAACAGGGACGGGAGGCTACACCTTC. It is translated as CSARWETGTGGYTF.

This chain uses TRBV20-1 with TRBJ1-2; weak D call: TRBD1 (5 bases). The V gene's germline CDR1 is DFQATT and CDR2 SNEGSKA (reference sequence). The CDR3 sequence is 12 residues long. V was shortened by 7 bases and J by 2 bases, with 11 bases between the two germline ends. CDR3 bases: TGCAGTGTACCGACAGAGAACTATGGCTACACCTTC. This gives the protein CSVPTENYGYTF.

This clonotype was detected a few times. The chain joins TRBV4-1 to TRBJ2-1; 9 positions agree with TRBD2. The CDR3 is 16 residues long. CDR1 and CDR2 from the germline V gene are MGHRA and YSYEKL. The V and J ends lost 0 bases and 4 bases, in that order; junction bases with no gene match: 4. CDR3 sequence: CASSQERAGGYNEQFF. As DNA, the CDR3 is TGCGCCAGCAGCCAAGAAAGAGCGGGGGGTTACAATGAGCAGTTCTTC.

In its sample, this clonotype was seen a few times. The V and J genes are TRBV7-6 and TRBJ2-7; D may be TRBD2 (6 bases). The CDR3 sequence is 16 residues long. The V end lost 4 bases, the J end lost 6 bases, and 22 bases lay between the germline ends. Looked up from germline, CDR1 is SGHVS and CDR2 is FNYEAQ. CDR3 sequence: CASSSWDFPSKSEQYF. CDR3 bases: TGTGCCAGCAGCTCGTGGGACTTTCCCTCTAAGAGCGAGCAGTACTTC.

This chain links TRBV19 with TRBJ2-3; D is ambiguous. Germline CDR1 LNHDA, CDR2 SQIVND (reference sequence). V was pared by 4 bases and J by 5 bases, with 16 bases between. The CDR3 totals 15 residues. The CDR3 loop reads CASSTSGQGLDTQYF. DNA for the CDR3: TGTGCCAGTAGTACATCCGGCCAAGGGCTAGATACGCAGTATTTT. The complete variable domain, with remaining parts taken from reference TRBV19 and TRBJ2-3, reads DGGITQSPKYLFRKEGQNVTLSCEQNLNHDAMYWYRQDPGQGLRLIYYSQIVNDFQKGDIAEGYSVSREKKESFPLTVTSAQKNPTAFYLCASSTSGQGLDTQYFGPGTRLTVL.

This clonotype was seen a handful of times. The CDR3 reads CSVREGDSPLHF. CDR3 nucleotide sequence: TGCAGCGTTCGCGAGGGCGATTCACCCCTCCACTTT. V and J are TRBV29-1 and TRBJ1-6; D is unresolved. This CDR3 is 12 amino acids long. V was pared by 5 bases and J by 8 bases, with 10 bases between. Per the germline V gene, CDR1 is SQVTM and CDR2 is ANQGSEA.

Many counts were recorded for this clonotype. The chain combines TRBV29-1 with TRBJ1-4, with no clear D. The V end was cut by 2 bases, the J end by 5 bases, with 6 bases between. CDR3 length equals 12 residues. Per the germline V gene, CDR1 is SQVTM and CDR2 is ANQGSEA. This chain's CDR3 is CSVENGNEKLFF. Here the CDR3 DNA reads TGCAGCGTTGAAAACGGGAATGAAAAACTGTTTTTT.

The chain is built from TRBV12-3 or TRBV12-4 and TRBJ2-3; D call uncertain. This CDR3 region has 14 residues. The V gene lost 7 bases and the J gene lost 0 bases, with 11 bases spanning the gap. In nucleotides, the CDR3 is TGTGCCAGCAAATTGACCCCAAGCACAGATACGCAGTATTTT. Translating gives CASKLTPSTDTQYF.

The V gene is TRBV6-5, the J gene TRBJ1-1; 7 bases line up with TRBD1. Trimming removed 0 bases from V and 3 bases from J; junction bases left unmatched: 7. CDR3 size: 16 residues. Germline V gene sequence: CDR1 MNHEY, CDR2 SVGAGI. CDR3 loop: CASSYSSGQGDTEAFF. The CDR3, as DNA: TGTGCCAGCAGTTACTCGTCGGGGCAGGGGGACACTGAAGCTTTCTTT.

The chain has TRBV12-3 or TRBV12-4 and TRBJ1-2; the match to TRBD1 covers 7 bases. The length of the CDR3 is 12 residues. Unmatched junction bases numbered 7, after V lost 7 bases and J lost 8 bases. In DNA, the CDR3 is TGTGCCAGCACCTGGGACAGCCGGGGCTACACCTTC. Its protein product is CASTWDSRGYTF.